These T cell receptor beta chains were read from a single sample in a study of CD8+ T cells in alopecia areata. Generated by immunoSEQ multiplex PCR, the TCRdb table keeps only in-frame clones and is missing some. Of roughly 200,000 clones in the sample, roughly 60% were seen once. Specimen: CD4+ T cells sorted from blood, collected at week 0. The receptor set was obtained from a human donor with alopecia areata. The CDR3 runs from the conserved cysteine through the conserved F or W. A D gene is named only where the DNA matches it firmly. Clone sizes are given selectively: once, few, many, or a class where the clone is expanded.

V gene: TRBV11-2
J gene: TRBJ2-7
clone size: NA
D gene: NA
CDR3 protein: CASKPRAGVYEQYF
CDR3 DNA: TGTGCCAGCAAGCCTCGAGCGGGCGTCTACGAGCAGTACTTC

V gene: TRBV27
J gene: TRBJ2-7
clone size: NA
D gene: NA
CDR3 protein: CASSLTLGYEQYF
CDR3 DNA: TGTGCCAGCAGTTTGACCCTTGGCTACGAGCAGTACTTC

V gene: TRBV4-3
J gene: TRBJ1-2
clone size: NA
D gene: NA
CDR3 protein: CASNSGYGYTF
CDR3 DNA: TGCGCCAGCAATAGTGGCTATGGCTACACCTTC

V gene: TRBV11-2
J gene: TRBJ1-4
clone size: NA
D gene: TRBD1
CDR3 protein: CASSLQGPQLFF
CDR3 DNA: TGTGCCAGCAGCCTACAGGGGCCCCAACTGTTTTTT

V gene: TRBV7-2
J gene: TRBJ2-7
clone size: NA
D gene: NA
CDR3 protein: CASSYGDSPIYEQYF
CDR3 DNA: TGTGCCAGCAGCTACGGGGATTCCCCGATTTACGAGCAGTACTTC

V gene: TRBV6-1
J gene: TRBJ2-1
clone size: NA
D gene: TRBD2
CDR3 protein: CASSEETSGRYNEQFF
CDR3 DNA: TGTGCCAGCAGTGAAGAGACTAGCGGGCGTTACAATGAGCAGTTCTTC

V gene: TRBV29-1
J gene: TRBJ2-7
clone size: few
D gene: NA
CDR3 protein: CSVGGGQAGYEQYF
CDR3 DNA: TGCAGCGTGGGAGGGGGCCAGGCGGGGTACGAGCAGTACTTC

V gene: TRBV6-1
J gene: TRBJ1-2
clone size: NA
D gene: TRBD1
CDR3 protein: CAIRGQGTNYGYTF
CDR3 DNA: TGTGCCATCAGGGGACAGGGGACAAACTATGGCTACACCTTC

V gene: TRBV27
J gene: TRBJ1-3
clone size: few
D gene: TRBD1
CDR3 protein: CASSGTGRNTIYF
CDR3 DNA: TGTGCCAGCAGTGGGACAGGACGAAACACCATATATTTT

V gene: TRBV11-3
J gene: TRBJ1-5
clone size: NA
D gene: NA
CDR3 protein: CASSHGGQPQHF
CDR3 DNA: TGTGCCAGCAGCCATGGAGGTCAGCCCCAGCATTTT

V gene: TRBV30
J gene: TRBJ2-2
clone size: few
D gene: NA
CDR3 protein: CAWSVGPSAGELFF
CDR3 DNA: TGTGCCTGGAGTGTGGGTCCAAGTGCAGGGGAGCTGTTTTTT

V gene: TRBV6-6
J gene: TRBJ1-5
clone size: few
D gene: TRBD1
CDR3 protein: CASSWTGGNQPQHF
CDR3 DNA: TGTGCCAGCAGTTGGACAGGTGGCAATCAGCCCCAGCATTTT

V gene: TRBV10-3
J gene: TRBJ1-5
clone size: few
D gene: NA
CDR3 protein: CAISESGGQPQHF
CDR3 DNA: TGTGCCATCAGTGAGTCGGGAGGGCAGCCCCAGCATTTT

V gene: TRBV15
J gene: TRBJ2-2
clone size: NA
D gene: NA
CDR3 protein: CATSVPGNTGELFF
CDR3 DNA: TGTGCCACCAGCGTCCCTGGTAACACCGGGGAGCTGTTTTTT

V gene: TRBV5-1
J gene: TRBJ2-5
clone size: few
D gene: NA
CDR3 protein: CASSLESLPGETQYF
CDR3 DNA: TGCGCCAGCAGCTTGGAGTCCCTACCTGGGGAGACCCAGTACTTC

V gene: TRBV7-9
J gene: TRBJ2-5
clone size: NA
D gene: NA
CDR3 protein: CASSLGDRLQETQYF
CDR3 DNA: TGTGCCAGCAGCTTAGGAGACAGGCTACAAGAGACCCAGTACTTC

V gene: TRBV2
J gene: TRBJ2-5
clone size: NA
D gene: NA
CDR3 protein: CASSGSGETQYF
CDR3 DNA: TGTGCCAGCTCAGGTTCCGGAGAGACCCAGTACTTC

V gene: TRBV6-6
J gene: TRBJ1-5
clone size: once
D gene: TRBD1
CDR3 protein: CASRGQGYDQPQHF
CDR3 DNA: TGTGCCAGCAGGGGACAGGGGTATGATCAGCCCCAGCATTTT

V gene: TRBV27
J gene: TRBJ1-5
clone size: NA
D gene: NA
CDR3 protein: CASSLYGIRDQPQHF
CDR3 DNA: TGTGCCAGCAGTTTATACGGGATCCGGGATCAGCCCCAGCATTTT

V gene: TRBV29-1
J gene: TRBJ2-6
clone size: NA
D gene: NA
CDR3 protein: CSVAPHALSPGANVLTF
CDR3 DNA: TGCAGCGTTGCACCTCATGCTTTATCCCCTGGGGCCAACGTCCTGACTTTC

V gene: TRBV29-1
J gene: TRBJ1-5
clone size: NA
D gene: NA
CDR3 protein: CSVGGPNQPQHF
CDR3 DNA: TGCAGCGTTGGGGGCCCAAATCAGCCCCAGCATTTT

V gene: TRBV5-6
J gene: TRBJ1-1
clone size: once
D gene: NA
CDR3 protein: CASSPLLLRDTQNTEAFF
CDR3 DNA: TGTGCCAGCAGCCCACTCCTCCTCCGGGACACCCAGAACACTGAAGCTTTCTTT